Presented here are 25 T cell receptor beta chains from one specimen sequenced in a study of T cells after yellow fever vaccination. Each CDR3 protein gets one entry after TCRdb re-called the 5' RACE reads with MiXCR. The sample yields a few hundred thousand distinct CDR3 sequences, around 7% seen once. Source: PBMCs, taken roughly 47 days after the first yellow fever vaccination. The receptors originated from a man between 18 and 29 years old who received the YFV17D yellow fever vaccine.

This clonotype was detected a few times. V usage is TRBV5-1 and J usage is TRBJ2-7; 11 bases agree with TRBD1. The CDR3 is 19 amino acids. The J segment lost 2 bases and the V segment lost 3 bases, leaving 16 bases of the junction unmatched. CDR1 is SGHRS and CDR2 is YFSETQ in the germline V gene. The DNA of the CDR3 is TGCGCCAGCAGCTGGGACCCCGGGACAGGGGGAATCGGAACCTACGAGCAGTACTTC. Encoded protein: CASSWDPGTGGIGTYEQYF.

This clonotype was picked up many times. This chain joins TRBV7-6 and TRBJ2-3, with a possible D match to TRBD1 (6 bases). The CDR3 loop spans 14 amino acids. Trimming shortened V by 3 bases and J by 2 bases, and 9 bases separated the two germline ends. Germline V gene sequence: CDR1 SGHVS, CDR2 FNYEAQ. This CDR3 reads CASSFRDNTDTQYF. The CDR3 region has the DNA TGTGCCAGCAGCTTTAGGGACAACACAGATACGCAGTATTTT.

Comments on this clonotype: A much larger clone lies a single base off, so this may be a read error. This chain connects TRBV11-2 to TRBJ2-2; D ambiguous. The germline V gene encodes CDR1 SGHAT and CDR2 FQNNGV. CDR3 length equals 15 residues. CDR3 sequence: CASRLVGGNTGELFF. In DNA, the CDR3 is TGTGCCAGCAGATTAGTTGGTGGGAACACCGGGGAGCTGTTTTTT.

This clonotype was recorded a few times. V gene TRBV29-1 combines with J gene TRBJ1-1; D unclear. V was shortened by 7 bases and J by 0 bases, with 12 bases between the two germline ends. This CDR3 has 13 amino acids. Germline V lookup: CDR1 SQVTM, CDR2 ANQGSEA. CDR3 region: CSGYKLMNTEAFF. The CDR3, as DNA: TGCAGCGGGTATAAGTTGATGAACACTGAAGCTTTCTTT. The variable domain in full, with the rest retrieved from reference TRBV29-1 and TRBJ1-1, is SAVISQKPSRDICQRGTSLTIQCQVDSQVTMMFWYRQQPGQSLTLIATANQGSEATYESGFVIDKFPISRPNLTFSTLTVSNMSPEDSSIYLCSGYKLMNTEAFFGQGTRLTVV.

This clonotype has more than one count but fewer than ten. V gene TRBV5-1 combines with J gene TRBJ2-5; 7 nucleotides line up with TRBD1. Per germline, CDR1 SGHRS and CDR2 YFSETQ. Unmatched junction bases numbered 11, after V lost 5 bases and J lost 4 bases. The CDR3 totals 15 residues. As DNA, the CDR3 is TGCGCCAGCAGTCAACAGGGGAGAGTTGGAGAGACCCAGTACTTC. This gives the protein CASSQQGRVGETQYF. The variable domain in full, completed from reference TRBV5-1 and TRBJ2-5, reads KAGVTQTPRYLIKTRGQQVTLSCSPISGHRSVSWYQQTPGQGLQFLFEYFSETQRNKGNFPGRFSGRQFSNSRSEMNVSTLELGDSALYLCASSQQGRVGETQYFGPGTRLLVL.

This clonotype was found a few times. This chain links TRBV11-2 with TRBJ2-3; TRBD1 is a possible D gene (6 bases). V lost 5 bases and J 5 bases, leaving 17 bases between the germline ends. Looked up from germline, CDR1 is SGHAT and CDR2 is FQNNGV. The CDR3 runs 15 residues. This chain's CDR3 is CASSPGVPVRDTQYF. CDR3 nucleotides: TGTGCCAGCAGCCCAGGGGTCCCGGTTCGAGATACGCAGTATTTT.

This clonotype was detected many times. The CDR3 spells CSVTGRGVLNEQFF. In DNA form, the CDR3 reads TGCAGCGTAACGGGGCGGGGGGTCTTGAATGAGCAGTTCTTC. This rearrangement joins TRBV29-1 to TRBJ2-1, with TRBD2 matching over 8 bases. CDR1 and CDR2 (germline): SQVTM, ANQGSEA. V shed 6 bases, J shed 7 bases, and the junction held 11 bases outside the gene matches. The CDR3 runs to 14 residues.

This clonotype occurred a few times. The V and J genes are TRBV12-3 or TRBV12-4 and TRBJ2-1, with no clear D. The CDR3 consists of 12 residues. Trimming cost V 3 bases and J 9 bases, with 9 bases left between them. CDR3 in DNA: TGTGCCAGCAGTTTTCGACATCCTGAGCAGTTCTTC. It specifies CASSFRHPEQFF.

This chain joins TRBV27 and TRBJ2-1, with TRBD1 matching over 8 bases. Germline CDR1 and CDR2: MNHEY and SMNVEV (reference sequence). The CDR3 loop spans 16 amino acids. J lost 6 bases, V lost 6 bases, and 13 bases had no gene match. The CDR3 region is CASSNPGGWFTNEQFF. The CDR3 nucleotides read TGTGCCAGCAGCAATCCAGGGGGCTGGTTTACCAATGAGCAGTTCTTC.

CDR3 protein: CSVGGDTRYEQYF. CDR3 DNA sequence: TGCAGCGTTGGGGGGGACACCCGTTACGAGCAGTACTTC. The V call is TRBV29-1, the J call TRBJ2-7; the D call may be TRBD1 or TRBD2 (6 bases each). This CDR3 contains 13 residues. The ends were cut back, 4 bases at V and 4 bases at J, with 14 bases in the middle. Germline V gives CDR1 SQVTM, CDR2 ANQGSEA.

This clonotype came up a few times. This chain connects TRBV27 to TRBJ1-1; TRBD1 agrees at 7 bases. Losses at the gene ends were 5 bases for V and 1 base for J; bases not matched to a gene: 7. Looked up from germline, CDR1 is MNHEY and CDR2 is SMNVEV (reference sequence). The CDR3 runs to 15 residues. The chain's CDR3 is CASSLQPGGNTEAFF. In DNA form, the CDR3 reads TGTGCCAGCAGTCTCCAGCCAGGGGGGAACACTGAAGCTTTCTTT.

This clonotype was recorded at least ten times. The V gene is TRBV12-3 or TRBV12-4, the J gene TRBJ2-3; a possible D gene is TRBD2 (5 bases). With 5 bases removed from V and 3 bases from J, the gap between germline ends came to 12 bases. The CDR3 runs 14 residues. The CDR3 region is CASSLSSGTDTQYF. In DNA, the CDR3 is TGTGCCAGCAGTCTTTCCAGCGGAACAGATACGCAGTATTTT.

This clonotype was counted between two and nine times. This chain links TRBV6-1 with TRBJ2-1; the D gene is possibly TRBD2 (5 bases). V lost 7 bases and J lost 6, with 13 bases in between. The CDR3 length is 13 residues. Germline V gene sequence: CDR1 MNHNS, CDR2 SASEGT. The CDR3 bases are TGTGCCAGCACGGTGCGGGTTCTCAATGAGCAGTTCTTC. As protein: CASTVRVLNEQFF.

The V gene is TRBV10-3, the J gene TRBJ1-5; possible D gene TRBD1, 5 bases. CDR3 length: 14 residues. V lost 10 bases to trimming and J lost 3 bases, with 16 bases between them. Germline lookup yields CDR1 ENHRY and CDR2 SYGVKD. The CDR3 here is CATSGGRDNQPQHF. CDR3 sequence (DNA): TGTGCCACCTCGGGGGGGAGGGACAATCAGCCCCAGCATTTT.

This clonotype has a handful of counts. At one of its ends the junction is not consistent with the germline gene, which may arise from a read error. The chain joins TRBV7-9 to TRBJ1-1; no reliable D call. Germline CDR1 is SEHNR and CDR2 is FQNEAQ (reference sequence). The CDR3 sequence is 12 residues long. CDR3 in DNA: TGTGCCAGCAGGGCAGCGAACGCTGAAGCTTTCTTT. It specifies CASRAANAEAFF.

This clonotype occurred a few times. This sequence joins TRBV3-1 and TRBJ1-1, with a tentative D call TRBD1 (5 bases). This CDR3 contains 14 residues. Germline V CDR1 and CDR2: LGHDT, YNNKEL (reference sequence). V gave up 1 base and J gave up 3 bases, with 9 bases separating them. The CDR3 spells CASSQGQGYTEAFF. The DNA for the CDR3 is TGTGCCAGCAGCCAAGGGCAGGGCTACACTGAAGCTTTCTTT.

The sample holds a few counts of this clonotype. This rearrangement joins TRBV5-4 to TRBJ2-1; D unclear. V dropped 4 bases and J dropped 0 bases, with 11 bases sitting between them. CDR1 is SGHNT and CDR2 is YYREEE in the germline V gene (reference sequence). The CDR3 has 15 residues. CDR3 amino acids: CASSVDQSSYNEQFF. CDR3 sequence (DNA): TGTGCCAGCAGCGTTGACCAAAGCTCCTACAATGAGCAGTTCTTC.

The chain employs TRBV3-1 and TRBJ1-6; the D is unclear. Trimming took off 0 bases at V and 9 bases at J, with 6 bases between the two ends. Looked up from germline, CDR1 is LGHDT and CDR2 is YNNKEL (reference sequence). The CDR3 consists of 13 residues. The CDR3 coding sequence is TGTGCCAGCAGCCAAGATCGACGTTCACCCCTCCACTTT. The encoded protein is CASSQDRRSPLHF.

CDR3 protein: CASSLEVGSSGANVLTF. As DNA, the CDR3 is TGCGCCAGCAGCTTGGAGGTTGGCAGCTCTGGGGCCAACGTCCTGACTTTC. J is TRBJ2-6 and V is TRBV5-1; D is unclear. CDR3 length equals 17 residues. Trimming took off 0 bases at V and 0 bases at J, with 10 bases between the two ends. Germline V gene sequence: CDR1 SGHRS, CDR2 YFSETQ.

This clonotype was detected a few times. The V gene is TRBV10-3, the J gene TRBJ1-2; D ambiguous. CDR1 is ENHRY and CDR2 is SYGVKD in the germline V gene. The V end lost 3 bases, the J end lost 4 bases, and 18 bases lay between the germline ends. The CDR3 covers 16 residues. CDR3: CAISEGWRESGYGYTF. In DNA form, the CDR3 reads TGTGCCATCAGTGAAGGGTGGAGGGAAAGCGGCTATGGCTACACCTTC.

This clonotype was recorded many times. This chain joins TRBV10-2 and TRBJ1-5; 9 nucleotides align to TRBD1. J was trimmed by 4 bases and V by 11 bases; bases with no gene match: 3. The CDR3 is made up of 12 amino acids. CDR1 WSHSY and CDR2 SAAADI come from the germline V gene. The CDR3 DNA reads as TGCGCCGGAGGGACAGGGAATCAGCCCCAGCATTTT. Translation: CAGGTGNQPQHF.

This clonotype came up a few times. The chain carries TRBV3-1 and TRBJ2-3; either TRBD1 or TRBD2 may fit D (5 bases each). Per germline, CDR1 LGHDT and CDR2 YNNKEL (reference sequence). This CDR3 has 16 residues. V lost 4 bases and J 0 bases, leaving 14 bases between the germline ends. The CDR3 loop reads CASSPRDGYSTDTQYF. The CDR3 region has the DNA TGTGCCAGCAGCCCCAGGGACGGTTATAGCACAGATACGCAGTATTTT.

This chain connects TRBV7-9 to TRBJ1-1; D gene ambiguous. The germline V gene has CDR1 SEHNR and CDR2 FQNEAQ (reference sequence). CDR3 size: 14 residues. The V and J ends lost 2 bases and 3 bases respectively, with 10 bases between them. The CDR3 DNA reads as TGTGCCAGCAGCTTACTGACCCGGTACACTGAAGCTTTCTTT. The encoded protein is CASSLLTRYTEAFF.

This clonotype was seen only a few times. This chain uses TRBV20-1 with TRBJ2-7; 7 bases map to TRBD1. The V gene's germline CDR1 is DFQATT and CDR2 SNEGSKA (reference sequence). V lost 5 bases and J lost 3; bases outside the gene matches: 1. The CDR3 runs 11 residues. CDR3 in amino acids: CSAWDSYEQYV. CDR3 nucleotide sequence: TGCAGTGCTTGGGACAGCTACGAGCAGTACGTC.

The rearrangement joins TRBV23-1 to TRBJ2-4; no firm D call. TRBV23-1 is classed as an ORF, of uncertain function. The CDR3 length is 14 residues. With 4 bases removed from V and 0 bases from J, the gap between germline ends came to 7 bases. CDR3 DNA sequence: TGCGCCAGCAGTCTTAAACCAGCCAAAAACATTCAGTACTTC. Protein sequence: CASSLKPAKNIQYF.